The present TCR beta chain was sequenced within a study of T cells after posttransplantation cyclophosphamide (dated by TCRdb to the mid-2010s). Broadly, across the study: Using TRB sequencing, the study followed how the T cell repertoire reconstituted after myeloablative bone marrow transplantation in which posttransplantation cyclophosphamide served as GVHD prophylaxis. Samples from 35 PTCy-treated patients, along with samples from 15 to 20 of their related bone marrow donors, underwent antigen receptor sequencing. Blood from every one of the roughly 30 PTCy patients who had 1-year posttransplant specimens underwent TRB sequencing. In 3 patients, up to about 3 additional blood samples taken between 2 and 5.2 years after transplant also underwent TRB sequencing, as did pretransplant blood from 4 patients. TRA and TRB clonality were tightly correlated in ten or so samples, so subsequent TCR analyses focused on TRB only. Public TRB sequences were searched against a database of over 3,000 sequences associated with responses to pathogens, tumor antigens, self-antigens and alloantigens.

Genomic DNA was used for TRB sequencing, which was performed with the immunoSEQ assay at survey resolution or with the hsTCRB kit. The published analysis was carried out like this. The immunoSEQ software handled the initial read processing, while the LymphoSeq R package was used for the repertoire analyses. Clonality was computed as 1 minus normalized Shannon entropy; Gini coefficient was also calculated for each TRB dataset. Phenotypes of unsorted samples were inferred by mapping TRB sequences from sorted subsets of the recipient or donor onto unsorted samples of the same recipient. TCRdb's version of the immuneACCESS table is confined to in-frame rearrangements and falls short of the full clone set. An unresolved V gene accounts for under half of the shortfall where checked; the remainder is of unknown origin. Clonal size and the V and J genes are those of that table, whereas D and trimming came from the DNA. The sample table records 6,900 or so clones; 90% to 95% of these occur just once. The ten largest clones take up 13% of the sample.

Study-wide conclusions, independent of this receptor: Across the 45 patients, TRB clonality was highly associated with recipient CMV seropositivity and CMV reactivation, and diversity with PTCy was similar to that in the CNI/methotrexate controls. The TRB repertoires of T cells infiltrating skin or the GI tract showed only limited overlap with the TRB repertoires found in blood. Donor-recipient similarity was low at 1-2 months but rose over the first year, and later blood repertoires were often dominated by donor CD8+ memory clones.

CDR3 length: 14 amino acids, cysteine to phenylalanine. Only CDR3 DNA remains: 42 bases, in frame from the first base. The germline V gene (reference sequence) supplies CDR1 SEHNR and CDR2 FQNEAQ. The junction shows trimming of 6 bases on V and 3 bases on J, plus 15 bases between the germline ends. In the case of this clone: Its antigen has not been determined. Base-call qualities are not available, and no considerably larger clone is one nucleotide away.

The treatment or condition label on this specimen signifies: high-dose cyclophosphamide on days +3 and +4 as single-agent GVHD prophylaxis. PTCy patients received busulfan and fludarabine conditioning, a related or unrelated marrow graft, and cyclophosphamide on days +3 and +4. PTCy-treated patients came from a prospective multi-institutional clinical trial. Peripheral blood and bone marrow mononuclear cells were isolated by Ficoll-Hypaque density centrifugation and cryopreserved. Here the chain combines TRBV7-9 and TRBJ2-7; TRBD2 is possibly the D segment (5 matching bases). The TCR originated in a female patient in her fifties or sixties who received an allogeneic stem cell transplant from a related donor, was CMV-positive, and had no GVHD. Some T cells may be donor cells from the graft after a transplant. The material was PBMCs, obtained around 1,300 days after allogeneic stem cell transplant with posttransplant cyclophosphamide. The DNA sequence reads TGTGCCAGCAGATCGGACGGGAAGATCTACGAGCAGTACTTC. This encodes CASRSDGKIYEQYF.